This note documents a single T cell receptor (beta chain) sequence. Individuals having autoimmune disease history or systemic immunosuppression were not enrolled. The data were taken from a study of OX40 agonist ivuxolimab in advanced cancers. The protocol was immunoSEQ multiplex PCR, while the TCRdb copy is restricted to in-frame clones and leaves out a portion. This table has roughly 63,000 clones, approximately 92% appearing once. Looked up from germline, CDR1 is SEHNR and CDR2 is FQNEAQ (reference sequence). Trimming cost V 5 bases and J 0 bases; bases outside gene matches: 7. The CDR3 extends over 15 amino acids.

The receptor was isolated from an adult with an advanced solid tumor such as melanoma, head and neck, liver or kidney cancer. The chain links TRBV7-9 to TRBJ2-7, with 7 bases lining up with TRBD1. The sample was CD4+ or CD8+ T cells sorted from blood, taken in a trial of the OX40 agonist ivuxolimab. The CDR3 DNA reads as TGTGCCAGCAGCCGAACAGGGGCCGGCTCCTACGAGCAGTACTTC. Translated, it gives CASSRTGAGSYEQYF. Variable domain in full (rest from reference TRBV7-9 and TRBJ2-7): DTGVSQNPRHKITKRGQNVTFRCDPISEHNRLYWYRQTLGQGPEFLTYFQNEAQLEKSRLLSDRFSAERPKGSFSTLEIQRTEQGDSAMYLCASSRTGAGSYEQYFGPGTRLTVT.